The T cell receptor (beta chain) under discussion was sequenced for a study of identical twins. This clonotype appeared a few times. TCRdb used MiXCR to reprocess the 5' RACE reads, holding one entry per CDR3 protein. The sample has approximately 500,000 distinct CDR3 sequences; approximately 24% are singletons. V trimming: 2 bases; J trimming: 6 bases; junction bases outside the gene matches: 4. The CDR3 runs to 15 residues. Germline assignment: CDR1 MGHDK and CDR2 SYGVNS. This sample also belongs to another study, concerning T cells expressing NK-cell markers. That source reports: The TCR beta repertoires originated in sorted CD3+CD56+NKG2C+, CD3+CD56+NKG2C- and CD3+CD56-NKG2C+ T cells. Of the CD8+ T cells in more than five donors, roughly 1.0-7.5% belonged to dominant NKG2C+ clonotypes. The CD3+CD56-NKG2C+ fraction was also led by these clonotypes in a handful of donors.

Sequencing was carried out using CD4+ T cells sorted from blood. The source of this sequence is a woman aged 18-30 years in good health. The chain recombines TRBV25-1 with TRBJ2-1, with 10 nucleotides matching TRBD2. The CDR3 DNA is TGTGCCAGCAGTGAAATAGCGGGAGGACGCAATGAGCAGTTCTTC. Translating it yields CASSEIAGGRNEQFF.